This TCR beta chain was observed in a study of blood T cell repertoires in COVID-19. Study-level background: COVID-19 samples collected from the United States, Italy and Spain covered acute and convalescent phases.

Trimming at V came to 5 bases and at J to 3 bases, leaving 3 bases not matched to a gene. The CDR3 totals 13 residues. Germline V gene lookup returns CDR1 SGHAT and CDR2 FQNNGV. Generated by immunoSEQ multiplex PCR, the TCRdb table keeps only in-frame clones and is missing some. The table lists 65,000 to 70,000 clones, about 94% of them singletons. The sample was peripheral blood. V usage is TRBV11-2 and J usage is TRBJ1-2, with TRBD1 matching over 7 bases. The sequence derives from a man between 65 and 79 years old with active COVID-19. The DNA for the CDR3 is TGTGCCAGCAGCCCCGGGACAGACTATGGCTACACCTTC. Residues: CASSPGTDYGYTF. The full variable domain, its missing parts supplied by reference TRBV11-2 and TRBJ1-2, is EAGVAQSPRYKIIEKRQSVAFWCNPISGHATLYWYQQILGQGPKLLIQFQNNGVVDDSQLPKDRFSAERLKGVDSTLKIQPAKLEDSAVYLCASSPGTDYGYTFGSGTRLTVV.